Below, 4 T cell receptor beta chains from the same sample are listed, as sequenced in a study of graft-versus-host responses after intestinal transplantation. The assay was immunoSEQ multiplex PCR, and TCRdb's table has in-frame clones only and misses some. The table includes approximately 12,000 clones, about four fifths detected once. This sample comprised PBMCs, obtained approximately 130 days after transplant. Source of these receptors: a human patient who received an intestinal transplant, so some T cells may come from the graft donor.

J is TRBJ2-5 and V is TRBV29-1; D is perhaps TRBD2 (5 bases). Looked up from germline, CDR1 is SQVTM and CDR2 is ANQGSEA. The CDR3 is 13 residues long. Trimming shortened V by 4 bases and J by 4 bases, and 13 bases separated the two germline ends. The CDR3 DNA follows: TGCAGCGTTGGGCTAGCCCCAACAGAGACCCAGTACTTC. This encodes CSVGLAPTETQYF.

For the CDR3, the DNA is TGTGCCAGCAACGGACTAGCGGGGTCCTACGAGCAGTACTTC. It yields the protein CASNGLAGSYEQYF. V and J are TRBV7-9 and TRBJ2-7; 12 nucleotides line up with TRBD2. The CDR3 spans 14 residues. Per germline, CDR1 SEHNR and CDR2 FQNEAQ (reference sequence). With 7 bases clipped from V and 1 base from J, the junction kept 2 bases outside the gene matches.

The chain recombines TRBV29-1 with TRBJ2-1; 8 positions agree with TRBD2. Trimming cost V 8 bases and J 5 bases; bases outside gene matches: 5. Per germline, CDR1 SQVTM and CDR2 ANQGSEA. The CDR3 has 12 amino acids. The CDR3 sequence is CSLTSANNEQFF. The CDR3 DNA is TGCAGCTTGACTAGCGCCAACAATGAGCAGTTCTTC.

This clone was counted a single time. An end of the junction does not agree with germline; a read error may underlie this. The V call is TRBV28, the J call TRBJ2-5, with 8 bases lining up with TRBD2. Germline V gene data show CDR1 as MDHEN and CDR2 as SYDVKM. This CDR3 is 15 amino acids long. CDR3 DNA sequence: TGTGCCAGCAGTTTTGAAGGGACTAGGCAAGGGACCCAGTACTTC. This encodes CASSFEGTRQGTQYF.